This TCR beta chain was documented in a study of blood T cell repertoires in COVID-19 (dated by TCRdb to 2018 to 2020). A note on the overall study: Samples covering the acute and convalescent phases of COVID-19 were provided by collaborators in the United States, Italy and Spain. The repertoires were made available in a free public database intended to serve as a resource for research on the immune response to SARS-CoV-2. The dataset comprised deeply sampled blood TCRbeta repertoires from subjects exposed to, actively infected with, or recovered from COVID-19. Samples were obtained from the ongoing ImmuneRACE study (first 160 participants) and from 1,000 to 1,500 subjects provided by 6 global collaborators. Where available, HLA class I and class II types were obtained from metadata supplied by the sample provider rather than from assay-based typing. Nearly every sample came with metadata listing a de-identified subject ID, COVID-19 status, age in years and sex. The prospective study material was composed of cDNA or gDNA derived from T cells, B-cell-depleted T cells, or PBMCs. What the study reported, not specific to this receptor: How much clinical and demographic metadata was included differed by source and by participant, and the metadata was provided uncurated.

The V end gives up 5 bases and the J end 0 bases, leaving 11 bases in the junction not matched to a gene. The cysteine opens and the phenylalanine closes a CDR3 of 18 amino acids. The DNA shown is the 54-base CDR3, in frame from base 1. CDR1 and CDR2 are drawn from the germline V gene (reference sequence): MNHEY, SMNVEV. In the prospective study, participants were about 18 to 100 years old, resided in about two dozen geographic areas of the United States, and were enrolled through a virtual design. To assign participants to cohorts, the prospective study relied on clinical history that participants themselves reported in a screening survey and a study questionnaire. For ImmuneRACE Cohort 3, a participant was defined as recovered based on two consecutive negative NP/OP PCR tests, clearance by a healthcare professional, or resolution of symptoms. In the prospective study, whole blood, serum and a nasopharyngeal or oropharyngeal swab were collected from each participant by mobile phlebotomists. Participants in the prospective study had the option to provide additional blood draws and questionnaires over an approximately 2-month period. Blood samples from the prospective study were shipped frozen or at room temperature prior to DNA extraction.

Remarks on this clone: This clone's antigen is unknown. Per-base quality was not reported, and no clone a single base away is much larger than it.

TCRbeta CDR3 regions were amplified from genomic DNA by means of the immunoSEQ Assay, a bias-controlled multiplex PCR. Per the source publication's procedure: The number of nucleated cells in each sample was estimated from the amplification of reference gene primers within the assay. To quantify the absolute abundance of each unique TCRbeta CDR3 rearrangement, sequence reads were collapsed and filtered. For each sample, productive Simpson clonality was calculated as the square root of Simpson's diversity index over productive rearrangements. The clones in this table, taken by TCRdb from immuneACCESS, are in-frame only. Not every clone is retained; where verified, under half of the shortfall comes from an unresolved V gene, and the cause of the rest is unknown. For V, J and clone size, that table is used; D and trimming come from the DNA. Recorded for this sample are 110,000 to 150,000 clones; 85% of them occurred a single time. The top ten constitute around 6.5% of the sample.

Sequencing input: PBMCs or T cells enriched from blood (not recorded which). The chain employs TRBV27 and TRBJ1-4, with 8 bases in between that match TRBD1. This receptor was taken from a woman in her thirties or forties who had recovered from COVID-19. Here is the DNA: TGTGCCAGCAGTCCTCTGAGTCAGGGGGCGGCAACTAATGAAAAACTGTTTTTT. Translated, it reads CASSPLSQGAATNEKLFF.